The 21 T cell receptor beta chains listed next were all sequenced from one sample in a study of blood T cell repertoires in COVID-19. Generated by immunoSEQ multiplex PCR, the TCRdb table keeps only in-frame clones and is missing some. The data hold some 340,000 clones, with approximately 90% observed a single time. Input material: PBMCs or T cells enriched from blood (not recorded which). The receptor source for this set is a woman between 25 and 40 years old who had been exposed to COVID-19.

The chain joins TRBV5-1 to TRBJ2-2, with TRBD2 matching over 9 bases. Germline V gene lookup returns CDR1 SGHRS and CDR2 YFSETQ. V trimming: 3 bases; J trimming: 3 bases; junction bases outside the gene matches: 6. The CDR3 is 16 residues long. CDR3 DNA: TGCGCCAGCAGCTGGGGCGGGGGGGCCGACACCGGGGAGCTGTTTTTT. Encoded protein: CASSWGGGADTGELFF.

The chain has TRBV18 and TRBJ1-1; D ambiguous. The germline V gene encodes CDR1 KGHSH and CDR2 LQKENI. V shed 0 bases and J shed 2 bases, with 10 bases lying between them. This CDR3 has 15 amino acids. Here the CDR3 DNA reads TGTGCCAGCTCACCACCGAGCCTGACTAACACTGAAGCTTTCTTT. This gives the protein CASSPPSLTNTEAFF.

The chain is built from TRBV5-4 and TRBJ2-3, with D unresolved. Germline-derived CDR1 and CDR2 are SGHNT and YYREEE (reference sequence). With 0 bases removed from V and 0 bases from J, the gap between germline ends came to 5 bases. The CDR3 has 14 residues. CDR3 in amino acids: CASSLVPSTDTQYF. CDR3 sequence (DNA): TGTGCCAGCAGCTTGGTCCCGAGCACAGATACGCAGTATTTT.

This chain joins TRBV5-5 and TRBJ1-4, with TRBD1 matching over 7 bases. CDR1 is SGHKS and CDR2 is YYEKEE in the germline V gene (reference sequence). V shed 5 bases, J shed 7 bases, and the junction held 11 bases outside the gene matches. The CDR3 is 15 residues long. The CDR3, as DNA: TGTGCCAGCAGTAACGACAGGGCCTCGGGTGAAAAACTGTTTTTT. It translates to CASSNDRASGEKLFF.

This clone was recorded many times. The CDR3 region is CASRRTTGTESLHF. The CDR3 nucleotides are TGTGCCAGCAGGCGAACGACAGGGACGGAATCCCTCCACTTT. The chain recombines TRBV6-5 with TRBJ1-6; 7 bases map to TRBD1. The CDR3 totals 14 residues. The germline CDR1 and CDR2 sequences are MNHEY and SVGAGI. The V segment lost 6 bases and the J segment 14 bases; nucleotides outside the gene matches: 13.

V gene TRBV6-2 or TRBV6-3 combines with J gene TRBJ1-5, with 8 bases lining up with TRBD1. This CDR3 has 16 amino acids. Germline V CDR1 and CDR2: MNHEY, SVGEGT. V gave up 6 bases and J gave up 5 bases; unmatched junction bases: 12. CDR3 DNA: TGTGCCAGCAGCACCGGAAGGACAGGGTCGGATCAGCCCCAGCATTTT. It translates to CASSTGRTGSDQPQHF.

The genes are TRBV25-1 and TRBJ1-1; TRBD1 matches at 8 bases. Germline V CDR1 and CDR2: MGHDK, SYGVNS. Unmatched junction bases numbered 16, after V lost 7 bases and J lost 3 bases. The CDR3 is 17 residues long. For the CDR3, the DNA is TGTGCCAGCACCGAATGGAGGACAGGGATAGATCACACTGAAGCTTTCTTT. Translated: CASTEWRTGIDHTEAFF.

The gene calls are TRBV4-3 and TRBJ1-1; no definite D call. The CDR3 length is 17 residues. V dropped 2 bases and J dropped 0 bases, with 16 bases sitting between them. CDR1 is LGHNA and CDR2 is YSLEER in the germline V gene. The CDR3 sequence is CASSQSGYGLLNTEAFF. The CDR3 DNA is TGCGCCAGCAGCCAAAGCGGCTACGGACTCTTGAACACTGAAGCTTTCTTT.

This chain links TRBV7-2 with TRBJ1-2, with D possibly being TRBD1 (5 bases). The germline V and J ends were trimmed by 4 bases and 0 bases, with 15 bases remaining between them. Germline lookup yields CDR1 SGHTA and CDR2 FQGNSA. The length of the CDR3 is 16 residues. CDR3 nucleotides: TGTGCCAGCAGCTCTATAAGACAGAGCGCTAACTATGGCTACACCTTC. Its protein is CASSSIRQSANYGYTF.

This clone was counted a single time. V is TRBV4-2 and J is TRBJ1-2; no reliable D call. This CDR3 has 13 amino acids. Germline CDR1 is LGHNA and CDR2 is YNFKEQ. Trimming shortened V by 1 base and J by 3 bases, and 6 bases separated the two germline ends. The CDR3 here is CASSQGLDYGYTF. Written as DNA, the CDR3 is TGTGCCAGCAGCCAAGGACTGGACTATGGCTACACCTTC.

This sequence joins TRBV9 and TRBJ1-1; D unresolved. The V and J ends lost 4 bases and 1 base respectively, with 14 bases between them. This CDR3 has 15 residues. Per the germline V gene, CDR1 is SGDLS and CDR2 is YYNGEE. Here the CDR3 reads CASSSEVHGNTEAFF. The DNA of the CDR3 is TGTGCCAGCAGCTCCGAGGTTCATGGGAACACTGAAGCTTTCTTT.

In its sample, this clone was seen once. This chain links TRBV29-1 with TRBJ1-4, with 8 bases that match TRBD1. Germline V gene data show CDR1 as SQVTM and CDR2 as ANQGSEA. CDR3 length equals 13 residues. V shed 1 base, J shed 11 bases, and the junction held 6 bases outside the gene matches. The CDR3 region is CSVEGRTGRKLFF. The CDR3 nucleotides read TGCAGCGTTGAAGGTCGGACAGGGCGGAAACTGTTTTTT.

The gene calls are TRBV6-2 or TRBV6-3 and TRBJ2-2; D is uncertain. Germline loops: CDR1 MNHEY, CDR2 SVGEGT. The CDR3 contains 14 residues. Trimming shortened V by 2 bases and J by 5 bases, and 9 bases separated the two germline ends. Here the CDR3 reads CASSYGPETGELFF. CDR3 coding DNA: TGTGCCAGCAGTTACGGGCCGGAAACCGGGGAGCTGTTTTTT.

This clone appeared once. The V gene is TRBV5-8, the J gene TRBJ1-5, with TRBD1 identical over 8 bases. The ends lost 5 bases at V and 9 bases at J; junction bases unmatched: 10. CDR1 SGHTS and CDR2 YDEGEE come from the germline V gene. The CDR3 is 14 residues long. CDR3 loop: CASSPGGWVGPQHF. CDR3 bases: TGTGCCAGCAGTCCAGGGGGCTGGGTGGGGCCCCAGCATTTT. Full variable domain (remainder filled in from reference TRBV5-8 and TRBJ1-5): EAGVTQSPTHLIKTRGQQATLRCSPISGHTSVYWYQQALGLGLQFLLWYDEGEERNRGNFPPRFSGRQFPNYSSELNVNALELEDSALYLCASSPGGWVGPQHFGDGTRLSIL.

The chain combines TRBV4-1 with TRBJ1-5, with 7 bases that match TRBD1. Germline CDR1 and CDR2: MGHRA and YSYEKL. CDR3 length: 14 amino acids. After removal of 0 bases from V and 5 bases from J, the junction contained 1 base not matched to a gene. This chain's CDR3 is CASSQEQGDQPQHF. The CDR3 region has the DNA TGCGCCAGCAGCCAAGAGCAGGGGGATCAGCCCCAGCATTTT.

The chain is built from TRBV7-2 and TRBJ1-1, with 9 bases lining up with TRBD1. V trimming: 6 bases; J trimming: 5 bases; junction bases outside the gene matches: 13. In germline, CDR1 is SGHTA, CDR2 FQGNSA. The CDR3 is made up of 16 amino acids. The CDR3 loop is CASRDRTGVLGTEAFF. In nucleotides, the CDR3 is TGTGCCAGCAGGGATAGGACAGGGGTGTTGGGAACTGAAGCTTTCTTT.

This chain links TRBV9 with TRBJ1-4; 9 positions match TRBD1. CDR3 length: 14 residues. The trim removed 3 bases at V and 8 bases at J, leaving 5 bases unmatched. Germline CDR1 is SGDLS and CDR2 is YYNGEE. The CDR3 here is CASSAGQGTEKLFF. The DNA for the CDR3 is TGTGCCAGCAGCGCCGGACAGGGGACCGAAAAACTGTTTTTT.

The chain uses TRBV6-6 and TRBJ2-7; 7 bases line up with TRBD2. Germline-derived CDR1 and CDR2 are MNHNY and SVGAGI (reference sequence). V lost 6 bases to trimming and J lost 3 bases; unmatched junction nucleotides: 8. This CDR3 contains 14 residues. Here the CDR3 reads CASRFLGGDYEQYF. The CDR3 DNA reads TGTGCCAGCAGGTTCCTTGGGGGGGACTACGAGCAGTACTTC.

This chain joins TRBV20-1 and TRBJ1-5; possible D gene TRBD1, 5 bases. The CDR3 has 13 amino acids. Germline V gives CDR1 DFQATT, CDR2 SNEGSKA (reference sequence). Deletions cut 3 bases from V and 5 bases from J, with 11 bases between. CDR3 DNA: TGCAGTGCTAGTTCTTCGGGGGATCAGCCCCAGCATTTT. Protein product: CSASSSGDQPQHF.

V and J are TRBV7-9 and TRBJ2-3; 7 bases line up with TRBD1. Germline V gene sequence: CDR1 SEHNR, CDR2 FQNEAQ (reference sequence). Trimming cost V 3 bases and J 3 bases; bases outside gene matches: 6. The CDR3 is 15 residues long. As DNA, the CDR3 is TGTGCCAGCAGCTTCTCGACAGGGACAACAGATACGCAGTATTTT. It yields the protein CASSFSTGTTDTQYF. Drawing the rest from reference TRBV7-9 and TRBJ2-3, the complete variable domain is DTGVSQNPRHKITKRGQNVTFRCDPISEHNRLYWYRQTLGQGPEFLTYFQNEAQLEKSRLLSDRFSAERPKGSFSTLEIQRTEQGDSAMYLCASSFSTGTTDTQYFGPGTRLTVL.

This clone was detected only once. This chain's CDR3 is CASSFGGSFGLGQSNYGYTF. The DNA for the CDR3 is TGCGCCAGCAGCTTCGGGGGAAGTTTTGGTCTGGGACAGTCTAACTATGGCTACACCTTC. The chain employs TRBV5-1 and TRBJ1-2, with 7 bases fitting TRBD1. J was trimmed by 0 bases and V by 2 bases; bases with no gene match: 19. Germline V gene data show CDR1 as SGHRS and CDR2 as YFSETQ. The CDR3 is made up of 20 amino acids.